Each of the 11 T cell receptor beta chains below was sequenced from the same sample in a study of shared clonotypes between healthy human individuals (TCRdb year 2020). The library came from the immunoSEQ multiplex PCR assay. TCRdb's version of the immuneACCESS table is confined to in-frame rearrangements and falls short of the full clone set. An unresolved V gene accounts for under half of the shortfall where checked; the remainder is of unknown origin. The sample profile shows millions of clones; 80% to 95% of them were found once. The biggest ten clones account for under 0.45% of the sample. The sample comprised naive CD4+ T cells from PBMCs. The intended sense of this specimen's cell subset or site label: CD45RA+ positively selected. The origin of the receptors is a man aged 18 to 35 in good health. Some clones in this sample may be carry-over from other donors' samples.

The V gene is TRBV6-5, the J gene TRBJ2-7, with TRBD2 as a possible D gene (5 bases). The V end lost 6 bases, the J end lost 0 bases, and 12 bases lay between the germline ends. Germline V lookup: CDR1 MNHEY, CDR2 SVGAGI. CDR3 size: 14 residues. In nucleotides, the CDR3 is TGTGCCAGCAGCCGGGATGTATACTCCTACGAGCAGTACTTC. Protein product: CASSRDVYSYEQYF.

The gene calls are TRBV25-1 and TRBJ1-1; D unclear. V shed 6 bases and J shed 5 bases, with 13 bases lying between them. The germline V gene has CDR1 MGHDK and CDR2 SYGVNS. The CDR3 has 13 residues. CDR3 amino acids: CASSWKIGTEAFF. The CDR3 DNA is TGTGCCAGCAGCTGGAAAATAGGGACTGAAGCTTTCTTT.

This rearrangement joins TRBV5-4 to TRBJ1-1; D gene ambiguous. V was cut by 5 bases and J by 3 bases, with 17 bases left in between. Germline-derived CDR1 and CDR2 are SGHNT and YYREEE (reference sequence). This CDR3 has 15 residues. For the CDR3, the DNA is TGTGCCAGCAGTTCTGCCCAGGCCCGGCACACTGAAGCTTTCTTT. Residues: CASSSAQARHTEAFF.

This sequence joins TRBV12-1 and TRBJ2-7; the tabulated D call, TRBD2, remains unverified against the DNA. TRBV12-1 has pseudogene status. The CDR3 runs to 15 residues. The CDR3 DNA reads as TGTGCCAGCAGCTTGGGGACTAGCGGGAGATCCGAGCAGTACTTC. This translates into CASSLGTSGRSEQYF.

This chain joins TRBV29-1 and TRBJ1-1; 8 nucleotides align to TRBD1. V shed 7 bases and J 5 bases; nucleotides not matched to a gene: 9. Germline CDR1 reads SQVTM; CDR2 reads ANQGSEA. The CDR3 contains 13 residues. The CDR3: CSATTGARTEAFF. In DNA, the CDR3 is TGCAGCGCTACGACAGGGGCAAGGACTGAAGCTTTCTTT.

This chain joins TRBV19 and TRBJ2-5; D remains unclear. This CDR3 region has 15 residues. Trimming removed 3 bases at V and 1 base at J, with 12 bases between. The germline CDR1 and CDR2 sequences are LNHDA and SQIVND (reference sequence). CDR3 sequence (DNA): TGTGCCAGTAGTATCGGACGGCTGCTCCAAGAGACCCAGTACTTC. Amino acids: CASSIGRLLQETQYF. The whole variable domain, filled in from reference TRBV19 and TRBJ2-5, reads DGGITQSPKYLFRKEGQNVTLSCEQNLNHDAMYWYRQDPGQGLRLIYYSQIVNDFQKGDIAEGYSVSREKKESFPLTVTSAQKNPTAFYLCASSIGRLLQETQYFGPGTRLLVL.

The chain is built from TRBV27 and TRBJ2-5; D possibly corresponds to TRBD1 (6 bases). The CDR3 consists of 15 residues. V lost 3 bases to trimming and J lost 1 base, with 12 bases between them. The germline V gene has CDR1 MNHEY and CDR2 SMNVEV (reference sequence). DNA for the CDR3: TGTGCCAGCAGTTTTTGGGGCAGGGGCCAAGAGACCCAGTACTTC. It codes for CASSFWGRGQETQYF.

The chain uses TRBV5-1 and TRBJ2-5, with D unclear. Germline assignment: CDR1 SGHRS and CDR2 YFSETQ. The CDR3 length is 13 residues. V gave up 4 bases and J gave up 0 bases, with 7 bases separating them. CDR3 amino acids: CASSQSYQETQYF. The CDR3 nucleotides are TGCGCCAGCAGCCAGTCGTACCAAGAGACCCAGTACTTC.

Points on this clone: The sample holds other DNA sequences that translate to the same CDR3. V and J are TRBV5-8 and TRBJ2-3; D may be TRBD2 (6 bases). The V and J ends lost 1 base and 0 bases respectively, with 9 bases between them. This CDR3 is built from 15 residues. Germline-derived CDR1 and CDR2 are SGHTS and YDEGEE. The CDR3 reads CASSLNGGSTDTQYF. The CDR3 DNA reads as TGTGCCAGCAGCTTGAACGGGGGAAGCACAGATACGCAGTATTTT. Together with reference TRBV5-8 and TRBJ2-3, the CDR3 gives the full variable domain: EAGVTQSPTHLIKTRGQQATLRCSPISGHTSVYWYQQALGLGLQFLLWYDEGEERNRGNFPPRFSGRQFPNYSSELNVNALELEDSALYLCASSLNGGSTDTQYFGPGTRLTVL.

The chain recombines TRBV7-2 with TRBJ2-5, with D perhaps given as TRBD1 or TRBD2 (5 bases each). Deletions cut 0 bases from V and 0 bases from J, with 14 bases between. The CDR3 consists of 17 residues. Germline V gene sequence: CDR1 SGHTA, CDR2 FQGNSA. The CDR3: CASSLATGPQYQETQYF. The DNA for the CDR3 is TGTGCCAGCAGCTTAGCGACGGGACCACAGTACCAAGAGACCCAGTACTTC.

The chain couples TRBV9 to TRBJ2-1; TRBD2 agrees at 14 bases. In germline, CDR1 is SGDLS, CDR2 YYNGEE. The CDR3 runs to 21 residues. V was pared by 3 bases and J by 0 bases, with 14 bases of the junction left unmatched. The DNA for the CDR3 is TGTGCCAGCAGCGCAAGACCGGGACTAGCGGGAGTTGTGAGCTCCTACAATGAGCAGTTCTTC. The encoded protein is CASSARPGLAGVVSSYNEQFF.